The following is a T cell receptor (beta chain) sequence with its context. Its antigen is currently unknown. The data originate from a study of shared clonotypes between healthy human individuals. Trimming left V 3 bases short and J 6 bases short, with 15 bases between. The CDR3 is made up of 14 amino acids. The germline CDR1 and CDR2 sequences are SGHRS and YFSETQ. Regarding the study as a whole: Clonotype sharing across donors was expected to vary with sequencing depth.

TCRdb's table, derived via immunoSEQ multiplex PCR, lists solely in-frame clones and lacks some. The sample consists of roughly 2.5 million clones, around nine tenths of them appearing once. The chain carries TRBV5-1 and TRBJ2-5; D might be TRBD2 (5 bases). Sequences were obtained from naive CD4+ T cells sorted from blood. Subset reported: CD45RA+ positively selected. This receptor was obtained from a man in his late teens or twenties in good health. DNA for the CDR3: TGCGCCAGCAGCTGGGGAGCCAGCGACCAGACCCAGTACTTC. Protein product: CASSWGASDQTQYF.